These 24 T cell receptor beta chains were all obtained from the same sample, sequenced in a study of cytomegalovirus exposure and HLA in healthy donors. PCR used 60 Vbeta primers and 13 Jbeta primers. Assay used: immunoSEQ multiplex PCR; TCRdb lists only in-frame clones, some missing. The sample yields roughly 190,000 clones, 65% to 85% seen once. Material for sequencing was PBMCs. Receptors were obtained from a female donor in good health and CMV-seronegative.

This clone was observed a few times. The CDR3 DNA is TGTGCCAGCAGCTTATGGGGGGTTAGCTACGAGCAGTACTTC. The encoded protein is CASSLWGVSYEQYF. The J gene is TRBJ2-7, the V gene TRBV5-8; tentatively, D is TRBD2 (6 bases). The CDR3 has 14 residues. Deletions cut 2 bases from V and 3 bases from J, with 12 bases between. Germline loops: CDR1 SGHTS, CDR2 YDEGEE.

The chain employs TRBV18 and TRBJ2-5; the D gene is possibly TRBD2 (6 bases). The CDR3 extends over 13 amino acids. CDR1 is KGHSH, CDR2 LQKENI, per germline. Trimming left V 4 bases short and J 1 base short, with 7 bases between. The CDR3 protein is CASSRDFQETQYF. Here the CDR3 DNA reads TGTGCCAGCTCACGGGACTTCCAAGAGACCCAGTACTTC.

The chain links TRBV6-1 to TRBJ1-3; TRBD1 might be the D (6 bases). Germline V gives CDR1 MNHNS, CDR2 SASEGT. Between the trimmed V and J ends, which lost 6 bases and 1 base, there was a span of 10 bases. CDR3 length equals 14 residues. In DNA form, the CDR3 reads TGTGCCAGCAGAGTAACAGGGTCTGGAAACACCATATATTTT. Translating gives CASRVTGSGNTIYF.

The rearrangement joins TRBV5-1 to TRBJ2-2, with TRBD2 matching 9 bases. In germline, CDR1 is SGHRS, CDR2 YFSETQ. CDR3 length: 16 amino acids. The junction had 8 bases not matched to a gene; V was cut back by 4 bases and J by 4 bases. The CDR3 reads CASSPPGGGGTGELFF. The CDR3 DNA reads TGCGCCAGCAGCCCCCCTGGCGGGGGGGGCACCGGGGAGCTGTTTTTT.

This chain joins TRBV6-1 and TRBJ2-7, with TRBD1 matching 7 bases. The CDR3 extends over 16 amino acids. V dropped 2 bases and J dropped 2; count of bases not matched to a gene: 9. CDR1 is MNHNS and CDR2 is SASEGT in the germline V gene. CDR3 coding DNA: TGTGCCAGCAGTGAATTGGGACAGCGCCATCCCTACGAGCAGTACTTC. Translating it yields CASSELGQRHPYEQYF.

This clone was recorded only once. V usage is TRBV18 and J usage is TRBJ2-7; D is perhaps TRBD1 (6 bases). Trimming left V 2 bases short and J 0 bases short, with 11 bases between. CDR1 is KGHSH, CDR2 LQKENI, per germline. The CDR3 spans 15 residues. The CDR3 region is CASSPEQGFSYEQYF. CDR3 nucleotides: TGTGCCAGCTCACCAGAACAGGGCTTCTCCTACGAGCAGTACTTC.

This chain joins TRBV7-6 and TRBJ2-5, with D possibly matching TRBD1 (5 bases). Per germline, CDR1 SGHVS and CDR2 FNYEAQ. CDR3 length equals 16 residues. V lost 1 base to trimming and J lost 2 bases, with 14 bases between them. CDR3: CASSLVGAGPQETQYF. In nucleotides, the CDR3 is TGTGCCAGCAGCTTAGTTGGGGCAGGGCCACAAGAGACCCAGTACTTC.

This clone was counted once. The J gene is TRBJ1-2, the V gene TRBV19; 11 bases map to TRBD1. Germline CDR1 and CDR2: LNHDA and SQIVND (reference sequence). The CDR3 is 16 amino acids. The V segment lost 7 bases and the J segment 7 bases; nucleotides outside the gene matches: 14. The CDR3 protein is CASTDRGLAGAGGYTF. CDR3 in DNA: TGTGCCAGTACGGACAGGGGGCTAGCAGGTGCGGGTGGCTACACCTTC.

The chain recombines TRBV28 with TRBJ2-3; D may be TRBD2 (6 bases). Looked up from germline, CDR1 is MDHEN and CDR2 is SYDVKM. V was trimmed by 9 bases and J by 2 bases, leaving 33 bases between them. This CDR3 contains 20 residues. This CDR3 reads CASLTGETTSIRCPTDTQYF. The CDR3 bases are TGTGCCAGTCTAACGGGGGAGACTACTTCTATAAGGTGTCCCACAGATACGCAGTATTTT.

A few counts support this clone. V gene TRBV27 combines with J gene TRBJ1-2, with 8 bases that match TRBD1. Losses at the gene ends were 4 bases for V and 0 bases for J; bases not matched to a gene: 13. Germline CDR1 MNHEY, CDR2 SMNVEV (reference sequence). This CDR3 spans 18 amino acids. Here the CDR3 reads CASSSKTRQGRANYGYTF. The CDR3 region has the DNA TGTGCCAGCAGTTCGAAAACCCGACAGGGGAGGGCTAACTATGGCTACACCTTC.

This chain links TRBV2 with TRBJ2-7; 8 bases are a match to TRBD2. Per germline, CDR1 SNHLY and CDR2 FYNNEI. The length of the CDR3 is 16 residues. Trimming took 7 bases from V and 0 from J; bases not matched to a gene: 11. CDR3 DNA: TGTGCCAGCACTAACCCCGGCGGGGGGAGCTCCTACGAGCAGTACTTC. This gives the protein CASTNPGGGSSYEQYF.

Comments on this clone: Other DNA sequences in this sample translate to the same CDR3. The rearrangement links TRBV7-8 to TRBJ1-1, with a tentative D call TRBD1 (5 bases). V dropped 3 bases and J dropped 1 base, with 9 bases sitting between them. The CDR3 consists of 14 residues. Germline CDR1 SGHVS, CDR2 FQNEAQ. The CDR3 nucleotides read TGTGCCAGCAGCTTGGGGGGGTCGAACACTGAAGCTTTCTTT. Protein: CASSLGGSNTEAFF.

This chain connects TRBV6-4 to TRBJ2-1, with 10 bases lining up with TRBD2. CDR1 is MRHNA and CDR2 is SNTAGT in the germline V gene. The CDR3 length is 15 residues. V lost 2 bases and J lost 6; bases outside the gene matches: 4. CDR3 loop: CASSDGSGGANEQFF. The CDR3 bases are TGTGCCAGCAGTGACGGGAGCGGGGGGGCCAATGAGCAGTTCTTC.

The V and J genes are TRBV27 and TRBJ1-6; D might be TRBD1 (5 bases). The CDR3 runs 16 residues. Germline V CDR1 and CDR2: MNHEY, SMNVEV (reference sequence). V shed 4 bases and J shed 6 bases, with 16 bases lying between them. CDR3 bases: TGTGCCAGCAGTTCCCCCATCAGGACACTTAATTCACCCCTCCACTTT. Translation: CASSSPIRTLNSPLHF.

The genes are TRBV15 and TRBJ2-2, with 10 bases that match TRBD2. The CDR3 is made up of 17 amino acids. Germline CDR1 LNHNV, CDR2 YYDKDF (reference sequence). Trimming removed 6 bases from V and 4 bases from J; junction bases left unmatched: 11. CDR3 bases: TGTGCCACCAGAAACGGCCAAACTAGCGGGATCACCGGGGAGCTGTTTTTT. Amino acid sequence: CATRNGQTSGITGELFF.

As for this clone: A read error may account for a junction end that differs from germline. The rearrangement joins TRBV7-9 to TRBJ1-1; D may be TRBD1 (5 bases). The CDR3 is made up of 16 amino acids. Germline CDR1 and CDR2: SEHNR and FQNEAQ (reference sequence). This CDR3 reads CSSSRGWGEENTEAFF. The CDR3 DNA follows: TGTTCCAGCAGCCGGGGGTGGGGGGAGGAAAACACTGAAGCTTTCTTT.

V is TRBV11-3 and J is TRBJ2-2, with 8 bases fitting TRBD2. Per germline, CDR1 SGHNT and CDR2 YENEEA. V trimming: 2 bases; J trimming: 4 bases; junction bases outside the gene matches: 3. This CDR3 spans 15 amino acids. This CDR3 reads CASSLRRGGTGELFF. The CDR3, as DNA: TGTGCCAGCAGCTTAAGACGGGGGGGCACCGGGGAGCTGTTTTTT.

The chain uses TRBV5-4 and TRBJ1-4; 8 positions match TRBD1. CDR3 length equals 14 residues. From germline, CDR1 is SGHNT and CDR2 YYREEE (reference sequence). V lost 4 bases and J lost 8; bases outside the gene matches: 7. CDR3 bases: TGTGCCAGCAGCCAGGACAGGGATCCCGAAAAACTGTTTTTT. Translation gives CASSQDRDPEKLFF. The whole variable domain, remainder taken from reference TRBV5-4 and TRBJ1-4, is ETGVTQSPTHLIKTRGQQVTLRCSSQSGHNTVSWYQQALGQGPQFIFQYYREEENGRGNFPPRFSGLQFPNYSSELNVNALELDDSALYLCASSQDRDPEKLFFGSGTQLSVL.

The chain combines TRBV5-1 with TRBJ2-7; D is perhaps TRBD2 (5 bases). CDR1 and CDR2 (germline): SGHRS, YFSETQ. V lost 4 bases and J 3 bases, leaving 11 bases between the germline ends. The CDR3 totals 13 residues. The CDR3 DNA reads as TGCGCCAGCAGCCTAGCAAATTTCTACGAGCAGTACTTC. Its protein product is CASSLANFYEQYF.

The CDR3 DNA is TGTGCCAGCAGTTGGGGCCACGACACAGATACGCAGTATTTT. This sequence encodes CASSWGHDTDTQYF. J is TRBJ2-3 and V is TRBV6-1; tentative D call: TRBD1 (5 bases). This CDR3 region has 14 residues. Germline CDR1 reads MNHNS; CDR2 reads SASEGT. Trimming pared 5 bases from V and 2 bases from J, leaving 11 bases between.

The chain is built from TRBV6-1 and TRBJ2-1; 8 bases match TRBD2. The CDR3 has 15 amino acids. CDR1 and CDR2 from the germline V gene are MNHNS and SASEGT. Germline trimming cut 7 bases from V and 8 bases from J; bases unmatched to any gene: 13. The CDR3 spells CASTAFGGGYDEQFF. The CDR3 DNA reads TGTGCCAGCACCGCCTTCGGGGGGGGATATGATGAGCAGTTCTTC.

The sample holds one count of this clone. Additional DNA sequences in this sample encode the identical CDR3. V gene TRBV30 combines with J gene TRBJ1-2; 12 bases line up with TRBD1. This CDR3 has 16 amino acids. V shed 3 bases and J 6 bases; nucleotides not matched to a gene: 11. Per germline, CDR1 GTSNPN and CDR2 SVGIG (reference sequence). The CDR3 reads CAWRAPGQGARDGYTF. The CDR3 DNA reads TGTGCCTGGAGGGCCCCGGGACAGGGGGCGCGGGATGGCTACACCTTC. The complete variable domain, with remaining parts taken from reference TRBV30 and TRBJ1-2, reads SQTIHQWPATLVQPVGSPLSLECTVEGTSNPNLYWYRQAAGRGLQLLFYSVGIGQISSEVPQNLSASRPQDRQFILSSKKLLLSDSGFYLCAWRAPGQGARDGYTFGSGTRLTVV.

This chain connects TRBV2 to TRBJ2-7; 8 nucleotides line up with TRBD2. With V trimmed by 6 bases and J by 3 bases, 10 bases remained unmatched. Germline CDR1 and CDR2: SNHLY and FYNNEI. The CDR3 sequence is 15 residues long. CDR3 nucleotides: TGTGCCAGCAGCGGCGGGGGGACGAAAGGCTACGAGCAGTACTTC. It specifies CASSGGGTKGYEQYF.

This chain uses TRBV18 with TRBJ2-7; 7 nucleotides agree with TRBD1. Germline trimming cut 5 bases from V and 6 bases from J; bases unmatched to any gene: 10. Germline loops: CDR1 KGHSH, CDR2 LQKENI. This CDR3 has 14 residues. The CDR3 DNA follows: TGTGCCAGCTCATCACTACAGGGGTCCGCCGAGCAGTACTTC. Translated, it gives CASSSLQGSAEQYF.